The clone carrying this T cell receptor beta chain is identified as medium-sized from frequency. Its antigen remains unidentified. The data derive from a study of T cell clusters in autoimmune cytopenias. This CDR3 spans 11 amino acids. Germline V CDR1 and CDR2: MNHNS, SASEGT. TRB was amplified by touch-down multiplex PCR, primer pools A and B combined. TCRdb reanalyzed the multiplex PCR reads, giving one entry per CDR3 protein sequence and no DNA. Recorded for this sample: 1,500 to 2,500 distinct CDR3 sequences. Study results and limitations: Healthy donors had about 3.1-fold more exclusive TRB clusters than active autoimmune hepatitis patients. Primary autoimmune cytopenia patients seemingly lacked the physiological T cell clusters found in healthy donors. TRB repertoire shifts in secondary cytopenia and chronic lymphocytic leukemia mostly reflected lymphoma, not autoimmunity.

Each sample's input was about 270 ng genomic DNA, 35,000 to 40,000 genome equivalents. This sequence joins TRBV6-1 and TRBJ1-1. This receptor was obtained from a human donor with an autoimmune cytopenia or autoimmune hepatitis (not recorded which). The sample consisted of peripheral blood. The CDR3 loop reads CASSPLYEAFF.